Listed below are T cell receptor beta chains from one sample, sequenced in a study of Ad26.COV2.S vaccination and SARS-CoV-2 variants. The protocol was immunoSEQ multiplex PCR, while the TCRdb copy is restricted to in-frame clones and leaves out a portion. In the table there are over 400,000 clones, over 80% of which are singletons. Specimen: peripheral blood, collected in a trial of Ad26.COV2.S vaccine versus placebo. These TCRs come from a person between 18 and 65 years old who received the Ad26.COV2.S COVID-19 vaccine or a placebo. CDR3s include the opening cysteine and the closing phenylalanine or tryptophan. D genes are given only for firm matches. Not all rows give a size; the values are once, few, many and, for expanded clones, a class.

>TRBJ2-1|few|TRBD2|TRBV7-2
CASSLAASGGAAYNEQFF
TGTGCCAGCAGCTTAGCGGCTAGCGGGGGGGCAGCATACAATGAGCAGTTCTTC
>TRBJ2-7|NA|TRBD1|TRBV18
CASSPGQGYPYEQYF
TGTGCCAGCTCACCGGGACAGGGTTACCCCTACGAGCAGTACTTC
>TRBJ1-1|NA|NA|TRBV11-3
CASSPGPPKNTEAFF
TGTGCCAGCAGCCCGGGGCCTCCAAAGAACACTGAAGCTTTCTTT
>TRBJ2-1|NA|NA|TRBV19
CASSIVSEQFF
TGTGCCAGTAGTATAGTAAGCGAGCAGTTCTTC
>TRBJ2-1|NA|NA|TRBV7-9
CASSLVGVSEQFF
TGTGCCAGCAGCTTAGTTGGAGTCAGTGAGCAGTTCTTC
>TRBJ1-1|NA|NA|TRBV7-2
CASSFSRLNTEAFF
TGTGCCAGCAGCTTTTCCAGATTGAACACTGAAGCTTTCTTT
>TRBJ2-7|once|NA|TRBV6-5
CASSQTRFWEQYF
TGTGCCAGCAGTCAGACTAGATTCTGGGAGCAGTACTTC
>TRBJ2-5|NA|NA|TRBV28
CASSPQTGIGQETQYF
TGTGCCAGCAGTCCCCAGACAGGCATCGGGCAAGAGACCCAGTACTTC
>TRBJ2-3|NA|NA|TRBV7-9
CASSLWVSYGADTQYF
TGTGCCAGCAGCTTATGGGTTAGCTATGGCGCAGATACGCAGTATTTT
>TRBJ1-1|NA|TRBD1|TRBV6-5
CASTLDRATEAFF
TGTGCCAGCACCCTCGACAGGGCGACTGAAGCTTTCTTT
>TRBJ1-2|NA|TRBD1|TRBV6-2/TRBV6-3
CASSYFARGKLANYGYTF
TGTGCCAGCAGTTACTTCGCCAGGGGGAAATTAGCTAACTATGGCTACACCTTC
>TRBJ1-2|NA|NA|TRBV2
CASSYTGTLNYGYTF
TGTGCCAGCAGCTACACCGGGACACTAAACTATGGCTACACCTTC
>TRBJ2-1|NA|TRBD1|TRBV6-5
CASSHGQGNEQFF
TGTGCCAGCAGCCATGGACAGGGCAATGAGCAGTTCTTC
>TRBJ1-2|NA|NA|TRBV24-1
CATDYGYTF
TGTGCCACCGACTATGGCTACACCTTC
>TRBJ1-4|NA|TRBD1|TRBV18
CASSPPGTGNEKLFF
TGTGCCAGCTCACCACCCGGGACAGGGAATGAAAAACTGTTTTTT
>TRBJ1-6|NA|TRBD1|TRBV4-3
CASSQRDRADNSPLHF
TGCGCCAGCAGCCAAAGGGACAGGGCGGATAATTCACCCCTCCACTTT
>TRBJ2-5|NA|NA|TRBV7-2
CASSPLFYPGSGETQYF
TGTGCCAGCAGCCCGCTTTTCTATCCGGGTTCGGGGGAGACCCAGTACTTC
>TRBJ2-1|NA|NA|TRBV9
CASSVVPWNEQFF
TGTGCCAGCAGCGTAGTCCCGTGGAATGAGCAGTTCTTC
>TRBJ2-5|NA|TRBD2|TRBV11-2
CASSFSGGGETQYF
TGTGCCAGCAGCTTTAGCGGGGGGGGTGAGACCCAGTACTTC
>TRBJ2-1|NA|NA|TRBV3-1/TRBV3-2
CASSQGGYEQFF
TGTGCCAGCAGCCAAGGGGGTTATGAGCAGTTCTTC
>TRBJ1-2|NA|NA|TRBV2
CASRIDRSANYGYTF
TGTGCCAGCAGAATTGACAGGTCAGCTAACTATGGCTACACCTTC
>TRBJ1-5|NA|NA|TRBV5-5
CASSFDKMNQPQHF
TGTGCCAGCAGCTTTGACAAGATGAATCAGCCCCAGCATTTT
>TRBJ2-5|once|NA|TRBV6-6
CASSPSQETQYF
TGTGCCAGCAGCCCAAGCCAAGAGACCCAGTACTTC
>TRBJ2-1|NA|NA|TRBV10-1
CASSESGAQYNEQFF
TGCGCCAGCAGTGAATCGGGGGCCCAATACAATGAGCAGTTCTTC
>TRBJ2-5|NA|TRBD2|TRBV6-1
CASSEANGDGGDQETQYF
TGTGCCAGCAGTGAAGCGAATGGGGACGGGGGGGACCAAGAGACCCAGTACTTC
>TRBJ1-3|NA|NA|TRBV9
CASSASWQGNTIYF
TGTGCCAGCAGCGCGTCGTGGCAGGGAAACACCATATATTTT
>TRBJ1-2|NA|NA|TRBV4-3
CASSQDSGDYGYTF
TGCGCCAGCAGCCAAGATTCAGGGGACTATGGCTACACCTTC
>TRBJ1-2|NA|NA|TRBV2
CASSEALPTNLTGQVHYGYTF
TGTGCCAGCAGTGAAGCGCTTCCTACTAACCTGACGGGACAAGTTCACTATGGCTACACCTTC
>TRBJ2-3|NA|TRBD1|TRBV28
CAIATGSVGDTQYF
TGTGCCATCGCGACAGGGAGTGTGGGGGATACGCAGTATTTT
>TRBJ2-7|NA|NA|TRBV3-1/TRBV3-2
CASSQDWGGLVEQYF
TGTGCCAGCAGCCAAGACTGGGGGGGCCTCGTGGAGCAGTACTTC
>TRBJ1-1|NA|NA|TRBV19
CASTLHPGVRATEAFF
TGTGCCAGTACACTCCACCCCGGGGTTCGGGCGACTGAAGCTTTCTTT
>TRBJ2-3|NA|TRBD2|TRBV9
CASSVSGGGDSPSTDTQYF
TGTGCCAGCAGCGTGTCAGGCGGGGGGGACTCCCCTAGCACAGATACGCAGTATTTT
>TRBJ1-2|NA|NA|TRBV6-5
CASSYSGGANYGYTF
TGTGCCAGCAGTTACTCCGGGGGAGCTAACTATGGCTACACCTTC
>TRBJ1-5|NA|NA|TRBV5-1
CASSPHFEGPLNSNQPQHF
TGCGCCAGCAGCCCCCACTTTGAGGGCCCCCTAAATAGCAATCAGCCCCAGCATTTT
>TRBJ1-1|NA|NA|TRBV25-1
CASTPEGVVNTEAFF
TGTGCCAGCACTCCGGAGGGGGTGGTGAACACTGAAGCTTTCTTT
>TRBJ2-1|NA|TRBD2|TRBV2
CASRFPRDWRGGYNEQFF
TGTGCCAGCAGATTCCCTCGGGACTGGCGGGGGGGCTACAATGAGCAGTTCTTC
>TRBJ2-7|NA|NA|TRBV28
CASSFGRGWEQYF
TGTGCCAGCAGTTTTGGTCGGGGGTGGGAGCAGTACTTC
>TRBJ1-1|NA|TRBD1|TRBV4-1
CASSPWTGGAVTEAFF
TGCGCCAGCAGCCCGTGGACAGGGGGCGCGGTGACTGAAGCTTTCTTT
>TRBJ2-5|NA|TRBD2|TRBV7-9
CASSSVASGGLQETQYF
TGTGCCAGCAGCTCCGTCGCTAGCGGGGGGCTCCAAGAGACCCAGTACTTC
>TRBJ2-3|NA|TRBD1|TRBV4-3
CASSHAAGTGWDTQYF
TGCGCCAGCAGCCACGCAGCCGGGACAGGGTGGGATACGCAGTATTTT
>TRBJ2-3|NA|NA|TRBV11-2
CASRPIASGDTQYF
TGTGCCAGCAGACCGATAGCCTCTGGAGATACGCAGTATTTT
>TRBJ1-4|NA|NA|TRBV28
CASSLSPGRKGTNEKLFF
TGTGCCAGCAGTTTATCCCCGGGTAGGAAGGGCACTAATGAAAAACTGTTTTTT
>TRBJ2-7|NA|TRBD2|TRBV20-1
CSASRGGGYYEQYF
TGCAGTGCTAGTCGTGGCGGGGGGTACTACGAGCAGTACTTC
>TRBJ1-5|once|TRBD1|TRBV3-1/TRBV3-2
CASSQGTGGGQPQHF
TGTGCCAGCAGCCAAGGGACAGGGGGCGGTCAGCCCCAGCATTTT
>TRBJ2-5|NA|TRBD2|TRBV4-1
CASSQGPGGGQETQYF
TGCGCCAGCAGCCAAGGTCCCGGGGGGGGTCAAGAGACCCAGTACTTC
>TRBJ2-5|NA|TRBD2|TRBV5-5
CASSRGWGGEETQYF
TGTGCCAGCAGCCGGGGATGGGGAGGGGAAGAGACCCAGTACTTC
>TRBJ2-5|NA|TRBD1|TRBV19
CASSTGTGLSETQYF
TGTGCCAGTAGTACCGGGACAGGGCTGTCGGAGACCCAGTACTTC
>TRBJ2-1|NA|NA|TRBV18
CASSPLGARNEQFF
TGTGCCAGCTCACCACTGGGGGCCCGCAATGAGCAGTTCTTC
>TRBJ2-1|NA|NA|TRBV7-2
CASSFSGNEQFF
TGTGCCAGCAGCTTTAGTGGCAATGAGCAGTTCTTC
>TRBJ1-1|NA|TRBD1|TRBV11-2
CASSTKTGGTEAFF
TGTGCCAGCAGCACAAAGACAGGGGGCACTGAAGCTTTCTTT